Reported below is one T cell receptor beta chain. Its antigen is not identified. The donors (healthy individuals) were bone marrow donors. The data are from a study of cytomegalovirus exposure and HLA in healthy donors. General observations from the study: The productive fraction for most TCR beta V segments was about 87% or about 30% in an earlier analysis. Relative to equally common others, HLA-associated TCR beta chains showed greater clonal expansion in a later analysis. For presence/absence analyses, sequencing depth was assumed to be roughly uniform across donors.

13 Jbeta primers and 60 Vbeta primers were used for the PCR. Some clones are missing from TCRdb's copy, which holds only in-frame ones; the method was immunoSEQ multiplex PCR. Of 200,000 to 300,000 clones listed, roughly 81% are singletons. Trimming at V came to 1 base and at J to 5 bases, leaving 5 bases not matched to a gene. Germline V gene sequence: CDR1 SGHTA, CDR2 FQGNSA. CDR3 length equals 14 residues. Sequencing was carried out using PBMCs. The chain couples TRBV7-2 to TRBJ2-7; 7 nucleotides match TRBD2. The sequence was collected from a woman aged 40 to 50 in good health and CMV-seropositive. The DNA for the CDR3 is TGTGCCAGCAGCTTAGGCGGGAGTATCGACGAGCAGTACTTC. This sequence encodes CASSLGGSIDEQYF.